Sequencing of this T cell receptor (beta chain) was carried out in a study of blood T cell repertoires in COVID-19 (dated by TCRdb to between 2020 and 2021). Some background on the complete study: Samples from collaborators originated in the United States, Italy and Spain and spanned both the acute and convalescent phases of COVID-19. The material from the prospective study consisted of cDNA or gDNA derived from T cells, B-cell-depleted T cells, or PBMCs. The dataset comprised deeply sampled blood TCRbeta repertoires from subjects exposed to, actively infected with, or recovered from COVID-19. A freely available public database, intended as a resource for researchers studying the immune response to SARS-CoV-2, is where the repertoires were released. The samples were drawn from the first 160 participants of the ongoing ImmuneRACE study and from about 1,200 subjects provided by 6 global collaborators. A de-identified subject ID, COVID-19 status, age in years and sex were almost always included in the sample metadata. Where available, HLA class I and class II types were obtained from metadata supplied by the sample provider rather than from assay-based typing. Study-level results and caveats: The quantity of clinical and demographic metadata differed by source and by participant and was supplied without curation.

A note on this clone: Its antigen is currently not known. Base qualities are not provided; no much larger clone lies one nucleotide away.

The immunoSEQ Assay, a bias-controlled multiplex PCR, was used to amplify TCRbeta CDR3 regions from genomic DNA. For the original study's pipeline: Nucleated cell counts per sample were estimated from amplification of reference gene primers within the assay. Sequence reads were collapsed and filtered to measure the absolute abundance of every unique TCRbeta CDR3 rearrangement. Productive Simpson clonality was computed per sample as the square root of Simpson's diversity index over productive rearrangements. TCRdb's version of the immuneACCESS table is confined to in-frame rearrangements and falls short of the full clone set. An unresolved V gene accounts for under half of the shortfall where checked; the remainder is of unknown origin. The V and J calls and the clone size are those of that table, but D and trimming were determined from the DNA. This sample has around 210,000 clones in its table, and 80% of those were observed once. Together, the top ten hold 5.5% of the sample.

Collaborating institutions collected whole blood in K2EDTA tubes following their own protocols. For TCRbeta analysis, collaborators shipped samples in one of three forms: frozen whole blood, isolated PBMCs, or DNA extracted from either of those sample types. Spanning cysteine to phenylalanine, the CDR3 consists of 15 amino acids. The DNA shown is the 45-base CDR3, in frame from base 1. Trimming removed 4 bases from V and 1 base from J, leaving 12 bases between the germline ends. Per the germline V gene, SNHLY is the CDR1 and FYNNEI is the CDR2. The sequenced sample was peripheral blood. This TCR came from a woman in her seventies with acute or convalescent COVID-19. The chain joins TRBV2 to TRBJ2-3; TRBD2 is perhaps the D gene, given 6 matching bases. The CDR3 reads CASSVGGSGTDTQYF. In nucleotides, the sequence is TGTGCCAGCAGTGTTGGGGGGTCGGGCACAGATACGCAGTATTTT. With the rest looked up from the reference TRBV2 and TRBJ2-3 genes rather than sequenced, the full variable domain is EPEVTQTPSHQVTQMGQEVILRCVPISNHLYFYWYRQILGQKVEFLVSFYNNEISEKSEIFDDQFSVERPDGSNFTLKIRSTKLEDSAMYFCASSVGGSGTDTQYFGPGTRLTVL.